This is a list of T cell receptor beta chains from one sample in a study of blood T cell repertoires in COVID-19. Generated by immunoSEQ multiplex PCR, the TCRdb table keeps only in-frame clones and is missing some. Of about 28,000 clones listed, roughly nine tenths were seen once; the top ten hold less than 6.5%. The sequencing input was peripheral blood. These receptors all stem from a man between 60 and 75 years old with active COVID-19. Both conserved end residues are part of each CDR3. A D gene is named only where the DNA matches it firmly. Clone size is stated in some rows and not others, as once, few, many or a class when expanded.

-	15	TRBV6-5	-	TRBJ2-3	CASTGRAGAKDTQYF	TGTGCCAGCACTGGGAGGGCAGGGGCGAAAGATACGCAGTATTTT
-	15	TRBV6-4	-	TRBJ1-2	CASSDSGGGVDGYTF	TGTGCCAGCAGTGACTCAGGAGGGGGGGTTGATGGCTACACCTTC
-	13	TRBV10-2	-	TRBJ1-3	CASREGPQNTIYF	TGCGCCAGCAGAGAGGGCCCACAAAACACCATATATTTT
-	13	TRBV27	-	TRBJ1-2	CASSLMGQEGYTF	TGTGCCAGCAGTTTAATGGGTCAGGAAGGCTACACCTTC
-	13	TRBV7-9	once	TRBJ2-7	CASSRQDLGEQYF	TGTGCCAGCAGCCGACAGGATCTGGGGGAGCAGTACTTC
-	14	TRBV6-2/TRBV6-3	-	TRBJ1-1	CASSKTGKNTEAFF	TGTGCCAGCAGTAAAACGGGTAAGAACACTGAAGCTTTCTTT
-	14	TRBV19	-	TRBJ1-3	CASTRERRGNTIYF	TGTGCCAGTACCCGGGAGAGGCGAGGAAACACCATATATTTT
TRBD1	16	TRBV7-2	-	TRBJ1-5	CASSLGGRQGRQPQHF	TGTGCCAGCAGCTTAGGCGGGCGACAGGGGCGACAGCCCCAGCATTTT
TRBD2	17	TRBV11-2	-	TRBJ2-3	CASSFRISGGAFDTQYF	TGTGCCAGCAGCTTCAGGATTAGCGGGGGGGCCTTCGATACGCAGTATTTT
TRBD2	17	TRBV7-3	-	TRBJ2-1	CASSLTLTSGGPAGQFF	TGTGCCAGCAGCTTAACTCTCACTAGCGGGGGGCCCGCGGGGCAGTTCTTC
-	12	TRBV10-3	-	TRBJ2-2	CAIKLNTGELFF	TGTGCCATCAAACTGAACACCGGGGAGCTGTTTTTT
-	15	TRBV5-1	-	TRBJ1-1	CASSLGAVTGTEAFF	TGCGCCAGCAGCTTGGGGGCCGTTACAGGTACTGAAGCTTTCTTT
TRBD1	15	TRBV9	-	TRBJ1-5	CASSVAGGVGQPQHF	TGTGCCAGCAGCGTAGCAGGGGGAGTTGGTCAGCCCCAGCATTTT
TRBD2	15	TRBV7-6	-	TRBJ2-7	CASSPRTSGGAEQYF	TGTGCCAGCAGCCCACGGACTAGCGGGGGGGCCGAGCAGTACTTC
-	12	TRBV29-1	-	TRBJ2-3	CSVLGQGDTQYF	TGCAGCGTTCTTGGGCAGGGCGATACGCAGTATTTT
TRBD2	18	TRBV9	-	TRBJ2-3	CASSPVGLAGTGTDTQYF	TGTGCCAGCAGCCCCGTGGGGCTAGCGGGGACTGGCACAGATACGCAGTATTTT
TRBD1	15	TRBV5-1	-	TRBJ1-4	CASSSGDSLNEKLFF	TGCGCCAGCAGCTCGGGGGACAGCCTAAATGAAAAACTGTTTTTT
TRBD1	15	TRBV6-5	-	TRBJ2-7	CASSTRGTGGKEQYF	TGTGCCAGCAGTACCAGAGGGACAGGGGGCAAGGAGCAGTACTTC
-	14	TRBV13	-	TRBJ1-6	CASSPRTEGSPLHF	TGTGCCAGCAGCCCCCGGACGGAGGGGTCACCCCTCCACTTT
TRBD1	16	TRBV4-2	-	TRBJ1-6	CASSHPGQGDNSPLHF	TGTGCCAGCAGCCATCCGGGACAGGGCGATAATTCACCCCTCCACTTT
-	14	TRBV15	-	TRBJ1-1	CATSRPEGGTEAFF	TGTGCCACCAGCAGACCCGAGGGGGGGACTGAAGCTTTCTTT
-	16	TRBV7-8	-	TRBJ2-7	CASSVSPQGFNYEQYF	TGTGCCAGCAGCGTTAGTCCGCAGGGTTTTAACTACGAGCAGTACTTC
-	14	TRBV10-1	-	TRBJ1-1	CASSVSAGPHEAFF	TGCGCCAGCAGTGTCTCGGCGGGTCCTCATGAAGCTTTCTTT
-	14	TRBV2	-	TRBJ2-1	CASSRGTIYNEQFF	TGTGCCAGCAGTAGGGGGACTATCTACAATGAGCAGTTCTTC
-	17	TRBV3-1/TRBV3-2	-	TRBJ1-2	CASSLRIPSGKAYGYTF	TGTGCCAGCAGCCTTCGAATCCCCTCAGGGAAGGCTTATGGCTACACCTTC
TRBD1	15	TRBV28	-	TRBJ1-1	CASSLAQGAGTEAFF	TGTGCCAGCAGTTTAGCACAGGGGGCGGGGACTGAAGCTTTCTTT
-	12	TRBV12-3/TRBV12-4	-	TRBJ1-6	CASSFLDRPLHF	TGTGCCAGCAGTTTTCTAGACCGACCCCTCCACTTT
TRBD2	15	TRBV15	-	TRBJ2-7	CATSRGTSGTFEQYF	TGTGCCACCAGCAGAGGGACTAGCGGTACTTTCGAGCAGTACTTC
TRBD1	17	TRBV5-6	-	TRBJ2-3	CASSLGLGDSRSDTQYF	TGTGCCAGCAGCTTGGGTCTGGGGGACAGCCGTTCAGATACGCAGTATTTT
-	15	TRBV28	-	TRBJ2-7	CASRRTVGLSYEQYF	TGTGCCAGCCGCCGGACAGTCGGACTCTCCTACGAGCAGTACTTC
TRBD2	19	TRBV7-9	-	TRBJ2-3	CASSLIRASGGGITDTQYF	TGTGCCAGCAGCTTAATCAGGGCTAGCGGGGGAGGTATCACAGATACGCAGTATTTT
-	16	TRBV3-1/TRBV3-2	-	TRBJ1-3	CASSQSVRVSGNTIYF	TGTGCCAGCAGCCAAAGTGTGAGGGTTTCTGGAAACACCATATATTTT
-	18	TRBV27	-	TRBJ1-6	CASSLLSGRGFSNSPLHF	TGTGCCAGCAGTTTATTATCTGGCAGGGGTTTTTCAAATTCACCCCTCCACTTT